This TCR beta chain was observed in a study of control samples from healthy donors and cancer patients. Some clones are missing from TCRdb's copy, which holds only in-frame ones; the method was immunoSEQ multiplex PCR. This table holds roughly 100,000 clones, roughly 90% found once. Germline V CDR1 and CDR2: SGDLS, YYNGEE. This CDR3 comprises 14 residues. V was trimmed by 3 bases and J by 5 bases, leaving 14 bases between them. A single count supports this clone. The chain uses TRBV9 and TRBJ1-2; D is unclear. This TCR was recovered from a human donor in good health. The donor label of this sample is uncertain. The sample taken for sequencing was blood. As DNA, the CDR3 is TGTGCCAGCAGCGACGACCCTCGACCTTATGGCTACACCTTC. Its protein is CASSDDPRPYGYTF.